This T cell receptor beta chain was observed in a study of breast tumors, draining lymph nodes, adjacent tissues. General study findings and limits: Tumor TCR diversity was below lymph nodes but above nontumor tissue. That most tumor T cells come from lymph nodes remained unproven. Findings are consistent with lymph node origin and intratumoral expansion of most tumor T cells. Tumor and nontumor repertoires were significantly more similar in luminal-like than in basal-like breast cancer.

From the multiplex PCR reads, TCRdb called clonotypes with MiXCR, one entry per CDR3 protein. The sample has some 25,000 distinct CDR3 sequences; roughly a quarter are singletons. This clonotype was seen ten or more times. Its antigen is still unknown. CDR3 length equals 11 residues. In germline, CDR1 is LGHDT, CDR2 YNNKEL (reference sequence). Trimming pared 0 bases from V and 8 bases from J, leaving 4 bases between. The source is a female donor with breast cancer. Some clones in this sample may be carry-over from other donors' samples. The sample taken for sequencing was breast tumor tissue. V usage is TRBV3-1 and J usage is TRBJ1-2; D not certain. Here the CDR3 reads CASSQEGGYTF. The CDR3 region has the DNA TGTGCCAGCAGCCAAGAGGGCGGCTACACCTTC.